The entry below describes one TCR beta chain. The target antigen is unknown. A much larger clone sits a single nucleotide away, making a read error possible. Stable hyperthyroidism: no ophthalmopathy progression over 18 months of follow-up. The source of the PBMCs was 10 ml of fresh peripheral blood. This entry is derived from a study of T cells in Graves' hyperthyroidism and ophthalmopathy. The wider study: Peripheral blood sampling occurred at initial diagnosis, before any treatment.

Regions amplified from RNA transcripts were the TCR beta CDR3 regions. HTBI primers were used for first-round RT-PCR of the TCR CDR3. TCRdb redid the calling of the multiplex PCR reads with MiXCR, one entry per CDR3 protein. The table includes roughly 840,000 distinct CDR3 sequences, around 38% detected once. Germline CDR1 is SGHTA and CDR2 is FQGNSA. This CDR3 spans 13 amino acids. General study results and limits: Ophthalmopathy, which appeared later, was predicted by the model a median around 6.9 months before onset.

Sequencing was performed on blood. This chain joins TRBV7-2 and TRBJ2-7, with TRBD1 matching 9 bases. The receptor comes from a young man with Graves' hyperthyroidism. CDR3 sequence (DNA): TGTGCCGGCAGATCCGGGACAGGGCACGAGCAGTACTTC. Translating it yields CAGRSGTGHEQYF.